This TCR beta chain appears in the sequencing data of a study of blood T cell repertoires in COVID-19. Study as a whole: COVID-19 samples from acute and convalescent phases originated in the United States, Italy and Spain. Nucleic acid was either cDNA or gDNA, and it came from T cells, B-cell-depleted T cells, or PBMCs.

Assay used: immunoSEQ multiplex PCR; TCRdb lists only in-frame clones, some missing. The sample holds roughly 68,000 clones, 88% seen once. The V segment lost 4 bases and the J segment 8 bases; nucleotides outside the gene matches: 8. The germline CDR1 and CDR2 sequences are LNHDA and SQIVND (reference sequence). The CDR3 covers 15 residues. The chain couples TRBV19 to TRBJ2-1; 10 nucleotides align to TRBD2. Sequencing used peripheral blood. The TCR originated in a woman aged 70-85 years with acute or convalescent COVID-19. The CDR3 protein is CASSTQAGGPYEQFF. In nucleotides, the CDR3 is TGTGCCAGTAGTACGCAAGCGGGAGGGCCTTATGAGCAGTTCTTC.